This TCR beta chain was retrieved from a study of response to subunit inactivated influenza vaccine. CDR1 is SGHTA, CDR2 FQGNSA, per germline. CDR3 length: 17 residues. V shed 1 base, J shed 1 base, and the junction held 7 bases outside the gene matches. TCRdb ran MiXCR on the RT-PCR reads and lists one entry per CDR3 protein. The sample has about 480,000 distinct CDR3 sequences; 10% to 15% are singletons. This clonotype was observed many times. The rearrangement uses TRBV7-2 and TRBJ2-5; the match to TRBD1 covers 9 bases. This TCR was recovered from a man aged 45-65 years who received an inactivated influenza vaccine. This sample comprised PBMCs from blood, obtained roughly 47 days after vaccination. This CDR3 reads CASSLGQGVVVQETQYF. CDR3 sequence (DNA): TGTGCCAGCAGCTTAGGACAGGGGGTGGTCGTCCAAGAGACCCAGTACTTC.